One sample yielded the 4 T cell receptor beta chains listed below, sequenced in a study of T cells in Graves' hyperthyroidism and ophthalmopathy. What was amplified from RNA transcripts were TCR beta CDR3 regions. Using the HTBI primer set, a first-round RT-PCR was run on the TCR CDR3. Using its own MiXCR run on the multiplex PCR reads, TCRdb lists one record per CDR3 protein. The sample gives roughly 700,000 distinct CDR3 sequences, 30% to 40% of which show up once; roughly 30% is in the top ten. Sequenced input: blood. The receptors shown here come from a woman aged 40-49 years with Graves' hyperthyroidism.

V gene TRBV19 combines with J gene TRBJ1-4; weak D call: TRBD1 (5 bases). CDR1 and CDR2 from the germline V gene are LNHDA and SQIVND (reference sequence). V lost 9 bases and J 5 bases, leaving 7 bases between the germline ends. This CDR3 has 11 residues. The CDR3 region has the DNA TGTGCCAGGGGGCCGAATGAAAAACTGTTTTTT. Its protein product is CARGPNEKLFF. The whole variable domain, remainder taken from reference TRBV19 and TRBJ1-4, is DGGITQSPKYLFRKEGQNVTLSCEQNLNHDAMYWYRQDPGQGLRLIYYSQIVNDFQKGDIAEGYSVSREKKESFPLTVTSAQKNPTAFYLCARGPNEKLFFGSGTQLSVL.

Concerning this clonotype itself: This may come from a read error, since a much larger clone is one base off. The V and J genes are TRBV20-1 and TRBJ2-7, with D tentatively TRBD2 (7 bases). Germline-derived CDR1 and CDR2 are DFQATT and SNEGSKA (reference sequence). V shed 7 bases and J shed 4 bases, with 14 bases lying between them. This CDR3 spans 12 amino acids. This CDR3 reads CSVPRGAYEQYF. The CDR3 region has the DNA TGCAGTGTCCCCCGGGGGGCTTACGAGCAGTACTTC.

The chain employs TRBV4-1 and TRBJ1-4; TRBD1 matches 7 bases. The V segment lost 1 base and the J segment 6 bases; nucleotides outside the gene matches: 17. The CDR3 has 19 residues. Germline loops: CDR1 MGHRA, CDR2 YSYEKL. CDR3 residues: CASSQAQRGTAPFDEKLFF. Written as DNA, the CDR3 is TGCGCCAGCAGCCAAGCCCAAAGAGGGACAGCGCCTTTTGATGAAAAACTGTTTTTT.

This clonotype was recorded many times. The chain combines TRBV25-1 with TRBJ2-5, with TRBD2 matching 11 bases. The germline V gene encodes CDR1 MGHDK and CDR2 SYGVNS. The V and J ends lost 5 bases and 5 bases, in that order; junction bases with no gene match: 7. The CDR3 runs 15 residues. CDR3 in DNA: TGTGCCAGCAGTCCGGGACTAGCGGCTTCGGAGACCCAGTACTTC. Translation: CASSPGLAASETQYF.